Listed here are 16 T cell receptor beta chains from one sample, sequenced in a study of T cells in Graves' hyperthyroidism and ophthalmopathy. From RNA transcripts, TCR beta CDR3 regions were amplified. The TCR CDR3 first-round RT-PCR relied on the HTBI primer set. MiXCR, applied by TCRdb to the multiplex PCR reads, yields one record per CDR3 protein. The sample holds a few hundred thousand distinct CDR3 sequences, about 20% seen once. The sample consisted of blood. These receptors all stem from a man between 18 and 35 years old with Graves' hyperthyroidism.

This clonotype was counted ten times or more. The chain is built from TRBV28 and TRBJ1-5, with a tentative D call TRBD1 (6 bases). Trimming stripped 6 bases from V and 0 bases from J, with 9 bases between. Germline CDR1 is MDHEN and CDR2 is SYDVKM. CDR3 length equals 14 residues. CDR3 sequence (DNA): TGTGCCAGCAGAGGACAGTATAGCAATCAGCCCCAGCATTTT. The encoded protein is CASRGQYSNQPQHF.

This clonotype has more than one count but fewer than ten. The chain carries TRBV12-3 or TRBV12-4 and TRBJ2-6; TRBD1 might be the D (6 bases). Trimming left V 5 bases short and J 2 bases short, with 16 bases between. There are 17 residues in the CDR3. CDR3 coding DNA: TGTGCCAGCAGTGTACAGGGTGGGTGGCCTGGGGCCAACGTCCTGACTTTC. As protein: CASSVQGGWPGANVLTF.

At least ten counts were recorded for this clonotype. J is TRBJ1-2 and V is TRBV2; 7 bases are a match to TRBD1. J was trimmed by 4 bases and V by 3 bases; bases with no gene match: 8. This CDR3 region has 15 residues. Germline CDR1 SNHLY, CDR2 FYNNEI. CDR3 amino acids: CASSEGTDLLYGYTF. CDR3 DNA: TGTGCCAGCAGTGAGGGGACAGATTTGCTCTATGGCTACACCTTC.

The V gene is TRBV4-1, the J gene TRBJ1-1; no clear D gene. The CDR3 sequence is 15 residues long. Germline V gene data show CDR1 as MGHRA and CDR2 as YSYEKL. Between the trimmed V and J ends, which lost 0 bases and 2 bases, there was a span of 10 bases. Here the CDR3 reads CASSQDRQVNTEAFF. The CDR3 nucleotides are TGCGCCAGCAGCCAAGATCGTCAGGTTAACACTGAAGCTTTCTTT.

This clonotype has at least ten counts. The gene calls are TRBV7-2 and TRBJ2-3; 9 positions match TRBD1. There are 15 residues in the CDR3. The germline gives CDR1 SGHTA, CDR2 FQGNSA. Unmatched junction bases numbered 3, after V lost 3 bases and J lost 2 bases. The CDR3 spells CASSFRDRDTDTQYF. CDR3 nucleotide sequence: TGTGCCAGCAGCTTCCGGGACAGGGACACAGATACGCAGTATTTT.

The CDR3 loop reads CASSPGDIQYF. DNA for the CDR3: TGTGCCAGCAGTCCGGGGGACATTCAGTACTTC. The chain links TRBV12-3 or TRBV12-4 to TRBJ2-4; perhaps TRBD2 as D (6 bases). The CDR3 contains 11 residues. V was shortened by 5 bases and J by 8 bases, with 7 bases between the two germline ends.

In this sample, this clonotype turned up many times. The chain employs TRBV9 and TRBJ2-5, with D unresolved. The CDR3 is made up of 13 amino acids. Trimming stripped 2 bases from V and 7 bases from J, with 12 bases between. Germline lookup yields CDR1 SGDLS and CDR2 YYNGEE. The CDR3 DNA sequence: TGTGCCAGCAGCGTGACCCCAGAGGTGACCCAGTACTTC. Encoded protein: CASSVTPEVTQYF.

This clonotype was detected ten times or more. This chain uses TRBV7-9 with TRBJ1-1; possible D gene TRBD1, 6 bases. CDR3 length equals 12 residues. Germline V lookup: CDR1 SEHNR, CDR2 FQNEAQ (reference sequence). V was cut by 2 bases and J by 8 bases, with 9 bases left in between. As DNA, the CDR3 is TGTGCCAGCAGCTTAAGGACAGCCGAAGCTTTCTTT. This codes for CASSLRTAEAFF.

This clonotype was seen a few times. The J gene is TRBJ1-3, the V gene TRBV12-3 or TRBV12-4, with TRBD1 matching 11 bases. The ends lost 5 bases at V and 13 bases at J; junction bases unmatched: 4. This CDR3 is 12 amino acids long. The CDR3 loop reads CASSLGQGEIYF. CDR3 coding DNA: TGTGCCAGCAGTCTGGGACAGGGGGAAATATATTTT.

This chain joins TRBV2 and TRBJ2-5; perhaps TRBD1 as D (5 bases). There are 13 residues in the CDR3. CDR1 and CDR2 from the germline V gene are SNHLY and FYNNEI. With 1 base removed from V and 4 bases from J, the gap between germline ends came to 7 bases. The CDR3 coding sequence is TGTGCCAGCAGTGAAGAAGGGGCAGAGACCCAGTACTTC. Translating gives CASSEEGAETQYF.

This clonotype was observed many times. The genes are TRBV28 and TRBJ1-5; D is uncertain. Trimming cost V 4 bases and J 2 bases, with 6 bases left between them. The CDR3 is made up of 13 amino acids. Germline-derived CDR1 and CDR2 are MDHEN and SYDVKM. The CDR3 sequence: CASSSPGNQPQHF. The CDR3 coding sequence is TGTGCCAGCAGTTCACCTGGCAATCAGCCCCAGCATTTT. The full variable domain, with the rest looked up from reference TRBV28 and TRBJ1-5, is DVKVTQSSRYLVKRTGEKVFLECVQDMDHENMFWYRQDPGLGLRLIYFSYDVKMKEKGDIPEGYSVSREKKERFSLILESASTNQTSMYLCASSSPGNQPQHFGDGTRLSIL.

The rearrangement joins TRBV28 to TRBJ2-7; D may match TRBD1 or TRBD2 (7 bases each). Germline loops: CDR1 MDHEN, CDR2 SYDVKM. The CDR3 is made up of 17 amino acids. Deletions cut 11 bases from V and 1 base from J, with 27 bases between. The CDR3 nucleotides read TGTGCCGCCACACCCTCCCAGGGGGGGGCTAATTCCTACGAGCAGTACTTC. It encodes CAATPSQGGANSYEQYF.

The chain recombines TRBV18 with TRBJ2-2; 8 nucleotides match TRBD1. This CDR3 region has 16 residues. Germline assignment: CDR1 KGHSH and CDR2 LQKENI. V dropped 1 base and J dropped 3; count of bases not matched to a gene: 4. In nucleotides, the CDR3 is TGTGCCAGCTCACCACAGACAGGGGCGGACACCGGGGAGCTGTTTTTT. Its protein is CASSPQTGADTGELFF.

The chain carries TRBV7-2 and TRBJ1-5; 9 bases map to TRBD1. V lost 1 base, J lost 10 bases, and 11 bases stayed unmatched. The germline gives CDR1 SGHTA, CDR2 FQGNSA. The CDR3 has 16 amino acids. CDR3 in DNA: TGTGCCAGCAGCTTAGACGCTTGGACAGGGGAAGAACCCCAGCATTTT. This encodes CASSLDAWTGEEPQHF.

This clonotype was found many times. The chain has TRBV2 and TRBJ1-3, with D possibly TRBD1 on 5 matching bases. V shed 4 bases and J shed 0 bases, with 13 bases lying between them. The CDR3 extends over 16 amino acids. Germline V gene lookup returns CDR1 SNHLY and CDR2 FYNNEI. CDR3 in DNA: TGTGCCAGCAGTGTACTTCCCGGGGCCTCTGGAAACACCATATATTTT. It yields the protein CASSVLPGASGNTIYF.

This chain joins TRBV20-1 and TRBJ2-5; D might be TRBD2 (5 bases). CDR3 size: 12 residues. Trimming took off 6 bases at V and 4 bases at J, with 12 bases between the two ends. Germline loops: CDR1 DFQATT, CDR2 SNEGSKA (reference sequence). The CDR3 DNA reads TGCAGTGCGGCCCCGGCGGGAGAGACCCAGTACTTC. This sequence encodes CSAAPAGETQYF.